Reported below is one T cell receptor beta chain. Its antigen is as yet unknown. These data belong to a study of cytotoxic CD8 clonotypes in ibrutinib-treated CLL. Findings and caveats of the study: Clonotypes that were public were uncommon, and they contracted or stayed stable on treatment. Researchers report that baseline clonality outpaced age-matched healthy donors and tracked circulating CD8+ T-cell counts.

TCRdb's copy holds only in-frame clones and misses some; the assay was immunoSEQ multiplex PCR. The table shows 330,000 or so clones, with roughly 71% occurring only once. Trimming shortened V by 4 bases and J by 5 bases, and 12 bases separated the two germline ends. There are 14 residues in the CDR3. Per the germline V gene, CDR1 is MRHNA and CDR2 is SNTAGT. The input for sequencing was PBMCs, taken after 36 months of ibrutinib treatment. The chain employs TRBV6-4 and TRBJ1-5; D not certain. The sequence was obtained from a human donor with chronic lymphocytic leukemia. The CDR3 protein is CASSVSGKDQPQHF. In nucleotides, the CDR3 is TGTGCCAGCAGTGTTTCCGGGAAGGATCAGCCCCAGCATTTT.